These T cell receptor beta chains were read from a single sample in a study of CD8 T cells in Susac syndrome. TCRdb reanalysed the immunoSEQ multiplex PCR reads using MiXCR and keeps one entry per CDR3 protein. The repertoire includes fewer than 200,000 distinct CDR3 sequences, 90% to 95% of them detected once, and about 0.1% sits in the top ten. The specimen sequenced was CD4+ T cells from PBMCs. These receptors all stem from a human donor with Susac syndrome. Both conserved end residues are part of each CDR3. Each record gives: V gene, J gene, clone size, D gene, CDR3 DNA, CDR3 protein. A D gene is named only where the DNA matches it firmly. Clone size, where shown, is once, few, many, or a class for clones that have expanded.

v_call: TRBV20-1
j_call: TRBJ2-7
clone_size: -
d_call: -
cdr3_nt: TGCAGTGCTAGAGATACGGGATCCTACGAGCAGTACTTC
cdr3_aa: CSARDTGSYEQYF

v_call: TRBV10-3
j_call: TRBJ2-1
clone_size: -
d_call: -
cdr3_nt: TGTGCCATCAGAATAGGACAGCACAATGAGCAGTTCTTC
cdr3_aa: CAIRIGQHNEQFF

v_call: TRBV9
j_call: TRBJ2-7
clone_size: -
d_call: -
cdr3_nt: TGTGCCAGCAGTGTAGGGGTCTCACCCTACGAGCAGTACTTC
cdr3_aa: CASSVGVSPYEQYF

v_call: TRBV6-2/TRBV6-3
j_call: TRBJ1-2
clone_size: -
d_call: TRBD1
cdr3_nt: TGTGCCAGCGCGGGACAGTTATCTGGCTACACCTTC
cdr3_aa: CASAGQLSGYTF

v_call: TRBV5-1
j_call: TRBJ2-1
clone_size: few
d_call: TRBD1
cdr3_nt: TGCGCCAGCAGCCGGGACAGGTTTGACGAGCAGTTCTTC
cdr3_aa: CASSRDRFDEQFF

v_call: TRBV30
j_call: TRBJ1-1
clone_size: -
d_call: -
cdr3_nt: TGTGCCTGGAGATATCAGGGTAACACTGAAGCTTTCTTT
cdr3_aa: CAWRYQGNTEAFF

v_call: TRBV6-5
j_call: TRBJ1-6
clone_size: -
d_call: TRBD1
cdr3_nt: TGTGCCAGCAGTTACGGGACAGGATTTAATTCACCCCTCCACTTT
cdr3_aa: CASSYGTGFNSPLHF

v_call: TRBV7-8
j_call: TRBJ1-4
clone_size: -
d_call: -
cdr3_nt: TGTGCCAGCAGCCCTCTTACTGAAAAACTGTTTTTT
cdr3_aa: CASSPLTEKLFF

v_call: TRBV11-2
j_call: TRBJ2-5
clone_size: -
d_call: TRBD2
cdr3_nt: TGTGCCTCGAGGGTGCTAGCGGGAGAGACCCAGTACTTC
cdr3_aa: CASRVLAGETQYF

v_call: TRBV10-3
j_call: TRBJ2-2
clone_size: -
d_call: TRBD2
cdr3_nt: TGTGCCATCAGTGAGAGCGGGAGGGGAAACACCGGGGAGCTGTTTTTT
cdr3_aa: CAISESGRGNTGELFF

v_call: TRBV20-1
j_call: TRBJ1-1
clone_size: few
d_call: -
cdr3_nt: TGCAGTGCGCCCCAGGGTTGGAACACTGAAGCTTTCTTT
cdr3_aa: CSAPQGWNTEAFF

v_call: TRBV20-1
j_call: TRBJ1-5
clone_size: -
d_call: -
cdr3_nt: TGCAGTGCTAGAGCAGGGGTACTTCAGCCCCAGCATTTT
cdr3_aa: CSARAGVLQPQHF

v_call: TRBV20-1
j_call: TRBJ2-5
clone_size: once
d_call: TRBD1
cdr3_nt: TGCAGTGCTAGAGTAGGGACAGGGTCGTTAGAGACCCAGTACTTC
cdr3_aa: CSARVGTGSLETQYF

v_call: TRBV10-3
j_call: TRBJ1-1
clone_size: -
d_call: -
cdr3_nt: TGTGCCATCAGTGAGGGCAGATCTGAAGCTTTCTTT
cdr3_aa: CAISEGRSEAFF

v_call: TRBV29-1
j_call: TRBJ2-2
clone_size: -
d_call: TRBD1
cdr3_nt: TGCAGCGGGGGACAGTCTCAGGGGGAGCTGTTTTTT
cdr3_aa: CSGGQSQGELFF

v_call: TRBV29-1
j_call: TRBJ2-5
clone_size: once
d_call: -
cdr3_nt: TGCAGCGTTGAAGAGTCGGCGGGACAGTACCAAGAGACCCAGTACTTC
cdr3_aa: CSVEESAGQYQETQYF

v_call: TRBV9
j_call: TRBJ1-4
clone_size: -
d_call: -
cdr3_nt: TGTGCCAGCAGCGTAGAGGTAAAACTGTTTTTT
cdr3_aa: CASSVEVKLFF

v_call: TRBV7-9
j_call: TRBJ2-4
clone_size: -
d_call: -
cdr3_nt: TGTGCCAGCAGCAGGGACCCGCGGGCGGACATTCAGTACTTC
cdr3_aa: CASSRDPRADIQYF

v_call: TRBV11-2
j_call: TRBJ2-6
clone_size: -
d_call: -
cdr3_nt: TGTGCCAGCAGCTTATTAGGGCCTGGGGCCAACGTCCTGACTTTC
cdr3_aa: CASSLLGPGANVLTF

v_call: TRBV5-1
j_call: TRBJ2-1
clone_size: -
d_call: -
cdr3_nt: TGCGCCAGCAGCTTCGAGGGAAATGAGCAGTTCTTC
cdr3_aa: CASSFEGNEQFF

v_call: TRBV5-1
j_call: TRBJ2-5
clone_size: -
d_call: -
cdr3_nt: TGCGCCAGCAGCCACCCACCCGGTCCTTCCCAACAAGAGACCCAGTACTTC
cdr3_aa: CASSHPPGPSQQETQYF

v_call: TRBV18
j_call: TRBJ2-1
clone_size: -
d_call: TRBD1
cdr3_nt: TGTGCCAGCTCAGCGTACGTTCGACAGGGGGCGGCAGGCGAGCAGTTCTTC
cdr3_aa: CASSAYVRQGAAGEQFF

v_call: TRBV2
j_call: TRBJ2-5
clone_size: -
d_call: TRBD1
cdr3_nt: TGTGCCAGCGGCCGGGACAGGGAGAGGTCAGAGACCCAGTACTTC
cdr3_aa: CASGRDRERSETQYF

v_call: TRBV10-3
j_call: TRBJ2-6
clone_size: -
d_call: -
cdr3_nt: TGTGCCATCAGTGATAAATCTGGGGTCAACGTCCTGACTTTC
cdr3_aa: CAISDKSGVNVLTF

v_call: TRBV7-9
j_call: TRBJ1-1
clone_size: once
d_call: -
cdr3_nt: TGTGCCAGCAGCCACCGGGACGGTTATATGAACACTGAAGCTTTCTTT
cdr3_aa: CASSHRDGYMNTEAFF

v_call: TRBV12-3/TRBV12-4
j_call: TRBJ2-5
clone_size: -
d_call: -
cdr3_nt: TGTGCCAGCAGTTCAACCCGGGGCATAGAGACCCAGTACTTC
cdr3_aa: CASSSTRGIETQYF

v_call: TRBV18
j_call: TRBJ2-7
clone_size: -
d_call: -
cdr3_nt: TGTGCCAGCTCACGGGACCGCCTGGCCTACGAGCAGTACTTC
cdr3_aa: CASSRDRLAYEQYF

v_call: TRBV7-2
j_call: TRBJ2-1
clone_size: -
d_call: TRBD2
cdr3_nt: TGTGCCAGCAGCGTAACCGGGGGGATCCCCTACAATGAGCAGTTCTTC
cdr3_aa: CASSVTGGIPYNEQFF

v_call: TRBV2
j_call: TRBJ2-7
clone_size: few
d_call: -
cdr3_nt: TGTGCCAGTAGGTACTCCTACGAGCAGTACTTC
cdr3_aa: CASRYSYEQYF

v_call: TRBV3-1
j_call: TRBJ2-1
clone_size: -
d_call: TRBD2
cdr3_nt: TGTGCCAGCAGCGAAATAGCGGGGGGGCCTAATGAGCAGTTCTTC
cdr3_aa: CASSEIAGGPNEQFF

v_call: TRBV11-2
j_call: TRBJ2-1
clone_size: -
d_call: -
cdr3_nt: TGTGCCAGCAGCTGGCGTTGGGGTCACAATGAGCAGTTCTTC
cdr3_aa: CASSWRWGHNEQFF

v_call: TRBV2
j_call: TRBJ2-7
clone_size: -
d_call: -
cdr3_nt: TGTGCCAGCAGCTACGTCAACGAGCAGTACTTC
cdr3_aa: CASSYVNEQYF

v_call: TRBV20-1
j_call: TRBJ1-2
clone_size: -
d_call: -
cdr3_nt: TGCAGTGCTAGAAAGGGACCGGAATATGGCTACACCTTC
cdr3_aa: CSARKGPEYGYTF

v_call: TRBV5-8
j_call: TRBJ1-4
clone_size: -
d_call: TRBD1
cdr3_nt: TGTGCCAGCAGCTTACAGGGGATCGCAACTAATGAAAAACTGTTTTTT
cdr3_aa: CASSLQGIATNEKLFF

v_call: TRBV6-6
j_call: TRBJ2-7
clone_size: -
d_call: TRBD2
cdr3_nt: TGTGCCAGCAGTTCTGGGGGGGACCTCTACGAGCAGTACTTC
cdr3_aa: CASSSGGDLYEQYF

v_call: TRBV6-2/TRBV6-3
j_call: TRBJ2-1
clone_size: -
d_call: -
cdr3_nt: TGTGCCAGCAGTCCGTCAAGCTACAATGAGCAGTTCTTC
cdr3_aa: CASSPSSYNEQFF

v_call: TRBV28
j_call: TRBJ1-4
clone_size: -
d_call: -
cdr3_nt: TGTGCCAGCAGTGATGGACAGCTAGCAACTAATGAAAAACTGTTTTTT
cdr3_aa: CASSDGQLATNEKLFF

v_call: TRBV10-3
j_call: TRBJ1-1
clone_size: -
d_call: TRBD1
cdr3_nt: TGTGCCATCAGTGCCCGGGACAGGGTTACTGAAGCTTTCTTT
cdr3_aa: CAISARDRVTEAFF

v_call: TRBV12-3/TRBV12-4
j_call: TRBJ1-3
clone_size: -
d_call: -
cdr3_nt: TGTGCCAGCAGTTCGCTAGTTCCTGGAAACACCATATATTTT
cdr3_aa: CASSSLVPGNTIYF

v_call: TRBV5-1
j_call: TRBJ2-3
clone_size: -
d_call: -
cdr3_nt: TGCGCCAGCAGCCGGGACGGAACTAGCACAGATACGCAGTATTTT
cdr3_aa: CASSRDGTSTDTQYF

v_call: TRBV20-1
j_call: TRBJ2-3
clone_size: -
d_call: TRBD2
cdr3_nt: TGCAGTGCTAGAGATGCGGGGGGGCTAGGAGATACGCAGTATTTT
cdr3_aa: CSARDAGGLGDTQYF